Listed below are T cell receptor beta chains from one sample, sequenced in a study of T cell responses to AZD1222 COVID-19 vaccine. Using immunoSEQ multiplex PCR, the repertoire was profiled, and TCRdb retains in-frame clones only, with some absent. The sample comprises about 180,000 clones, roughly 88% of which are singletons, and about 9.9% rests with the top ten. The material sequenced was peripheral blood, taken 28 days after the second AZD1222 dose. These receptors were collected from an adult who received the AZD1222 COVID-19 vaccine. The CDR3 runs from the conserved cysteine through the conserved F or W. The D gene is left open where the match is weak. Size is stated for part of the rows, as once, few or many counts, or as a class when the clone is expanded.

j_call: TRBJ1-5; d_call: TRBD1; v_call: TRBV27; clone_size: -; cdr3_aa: CASQGTALNQPQHF; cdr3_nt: TGTGCCAGCCAGGGGACAGCGCTCAATCAGCCCCAGCATTTT
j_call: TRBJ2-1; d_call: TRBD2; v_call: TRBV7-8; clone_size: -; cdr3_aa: CASSLSGLAAKEQFF; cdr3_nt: TGTGCCAGCAGCTTATCCGGTCTAGCGGCTAAGGAGCAGTTCTTC
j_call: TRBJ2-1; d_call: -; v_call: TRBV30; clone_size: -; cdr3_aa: CAWSVLTGPPPVF; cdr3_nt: TGTGCCTGGAGTGTACTGACGGGCCCCCCCCCGGTCTTC
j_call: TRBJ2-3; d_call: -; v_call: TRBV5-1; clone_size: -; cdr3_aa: CASSLGAGRDTQYF; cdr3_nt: TGCGCCAGCAGCTTGGGGGCCGGCCGGGATACGCAGTATTTT
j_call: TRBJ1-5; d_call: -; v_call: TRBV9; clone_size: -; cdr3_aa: CASSTTGINQPQHF; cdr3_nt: TGTGCCAGCAGTACAACAGGGATCAATCAGCCCCAGCATTTT
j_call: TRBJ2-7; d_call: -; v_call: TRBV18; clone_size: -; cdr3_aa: CASTVTGADYEQYF; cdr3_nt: TGTGCCAGCACCGTTACCGGGGCGGACTACGAGCAGTACTTC
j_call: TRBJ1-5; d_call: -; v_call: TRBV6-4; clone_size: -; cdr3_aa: CASSEGPGQPQHF; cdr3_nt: TGTGCCAGCAGTGAGGGGCCTGGTCAGCCCCAGCATTTT
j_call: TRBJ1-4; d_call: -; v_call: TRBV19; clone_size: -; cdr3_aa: CASRQLEKLFF; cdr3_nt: TGTGCCAGTAGACAACTCGAAAAACTGTTTTTT
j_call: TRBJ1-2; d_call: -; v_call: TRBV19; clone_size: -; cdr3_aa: CASSIVADYAYGYTF; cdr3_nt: TGTGCCAGTAGTATAGTGGCAGACTATGCGTATGGCTACACCTTC
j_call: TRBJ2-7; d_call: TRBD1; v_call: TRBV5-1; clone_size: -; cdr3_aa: CASSLQPTGTDSYEQYF; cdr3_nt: TGCGCCAGCAGCTTACAACCTACCGGGACAGACTCCTACGAGCAGTACTTC
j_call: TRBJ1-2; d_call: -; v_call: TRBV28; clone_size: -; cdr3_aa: CASSPPRFGGYTF; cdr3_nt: TGTGCCAGCAGCCCCCCACGTTTCGGTGGCTACACCTTC
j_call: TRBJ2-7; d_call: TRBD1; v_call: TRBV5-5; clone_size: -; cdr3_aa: CASSFDRGTTYEQYF; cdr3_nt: TGTGCCAGCAGCTTTGACAGGGGGACGACCTACGAGCAGTACTTC
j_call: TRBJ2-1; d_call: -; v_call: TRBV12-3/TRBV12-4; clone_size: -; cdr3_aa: CASSLGGAAEQFF; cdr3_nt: TGTGCCAGCAGTTTAGGGGGGGCGGCTGAGCAGTTCTTC
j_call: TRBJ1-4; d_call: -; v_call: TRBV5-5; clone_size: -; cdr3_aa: CASSSDRRDEKLFF; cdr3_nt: TGTGCCAGCAGCTCCGACAGGAGAGATGAAAAACTGTTTTTT
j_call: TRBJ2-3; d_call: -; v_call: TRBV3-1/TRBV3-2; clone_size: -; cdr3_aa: CASSQVIADTQYF; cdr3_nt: TGTGCCAGCAGCCAAGTCATCGCAGATACGCAGTATTTT
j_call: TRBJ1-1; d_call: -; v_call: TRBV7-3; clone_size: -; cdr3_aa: CASSLNVDGEAFF; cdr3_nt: TGTGCCAGCAGCTTAAACGTTGACGGTGAAGCTTTCTTT
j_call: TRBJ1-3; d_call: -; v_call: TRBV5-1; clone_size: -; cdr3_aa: CASSTESSGNTIYF; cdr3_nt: TGCGCCAGCAGCACGGAGAGCTCTGGAAACACCATATATTTT
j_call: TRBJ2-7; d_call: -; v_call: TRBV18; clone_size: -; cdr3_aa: CASSPETPLEQYF; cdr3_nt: TGTGCCAGCTCACCGGAGACTCCGCTGGAGCAGTACTTC
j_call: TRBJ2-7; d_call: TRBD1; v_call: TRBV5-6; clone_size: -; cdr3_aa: CASSKGQISYEQYF; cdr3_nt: TGTGCCAGCAGCAAGGGACAGATCTCCTACGAGCAGTACTTC
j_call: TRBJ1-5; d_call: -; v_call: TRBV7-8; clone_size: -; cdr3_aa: CASSLTPGSNQPQHF; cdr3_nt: TGTGCCAGCAGCCTAACCCCCGGGAGCAATCAGCCCCAGCATTTT
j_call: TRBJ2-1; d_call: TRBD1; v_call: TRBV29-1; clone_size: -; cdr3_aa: CSVSGTGAPNEQFF; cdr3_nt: TGCAGCGTGTCCGGGACAGGGGCGCCCAATGAGCAGTTCTTC
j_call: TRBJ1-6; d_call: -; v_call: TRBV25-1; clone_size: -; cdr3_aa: CASSGQQGPVGSPLHF; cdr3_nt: TGTGCCAGCAGTGGCCAACAGGGTCCCGTCGGTTCACCCCTCCACTTT
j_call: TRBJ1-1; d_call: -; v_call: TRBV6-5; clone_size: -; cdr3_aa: CASSYGRGTEAFF; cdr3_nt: TGTGCCAGCAGTTACGGCAGGGGCACTGAAGCTTTCTTT
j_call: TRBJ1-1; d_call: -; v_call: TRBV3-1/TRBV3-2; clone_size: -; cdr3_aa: CASSQDGRWNTEAFF; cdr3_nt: TGTGCCAGCAGCCAAGACGGACGGTGGAACACTGAAGCTTTCTTT
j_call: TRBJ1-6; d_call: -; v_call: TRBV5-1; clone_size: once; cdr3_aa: CASSLASGGNSPLHF; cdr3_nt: TGCGCCAGCAGCTTGGCGTCGGGTGGTAATTCACCCCTCCACTTT